A selection of T cell receptor beta chains follows, all from one sample in a study of T cells in Graves' hyperthyroidism and ophthalmopathy. TCRdb used MiXCR to reprocess the multiplex PCR reads, holding one entry per CDR3 protein. The sample comprises 700,000 to 850,000 distinct CDR3 sequences, approximately 36% of which are singletons, and more than 25% rests with the top ten. The source material was blood. The receptors were sampled from a woman aged 40-49 years with Graves' hyperthyroidism. Each CDR3 is given with its conserved first and last residue. Fields, in order: V gene, D gene, J gene, clone size, CDR3 protein, CDR3 DNA. A D gene is named only where the DNA matches it firmly. Only part of the rows carry a size: once, few, many, or a class if the clone is expanded.

TRBV7-2,TRBD1,TRBJ1-1,few,CASSPLQGRNTEAFF,TGTGCCAGCAGCCCACTACAGGGGAGAAACACTGAAGCTTTCTTT
TRBV5-1,.,TRBJ1-2,few,CASSPVGQDYGYTF,TGCGCCAGCAGCCCGGTCGGGCAGGACTATGGCTACACCTTC
TRBV6-5,.,TRBJ1-2,many,CASSDPTNYGYTF,TGTGCCAGCTCCGATCCGACAAACTATGGCTACACCTTC
TRBV10-3,TRBD2,TRBJ2-7,few,CAISATSGSLYEQYF,TGTGCCATCAGTGCAACTAGCGGGAGTTTGTACGAGCAGTACTTC
TRBV20-1,.,TRBJ2-5,.,CSASTSGGWETQYF,TGCAGTGCTAGTACCAGTGGGGGGTGGGAGACCCAGTACTTC
TRBV4-1,.,TRBJ1-5,many,CASSQGAVSRGNSNQPQHF,TGCGCCAGCAGCCAAGGAGCGGTCTCGCGAGGGAATAGCAATCAGCCCCAGCATTTT
TRBV7-2,.,TRBJ2-2,few,CASSLHTSNTGELFF,TGTGCCAGCAGCTTACATACTAGCAACACCGGGGAGCTGTTTTTT
TRBV6-1,.,TRBJ1-3,.,CASNRGDSSGNTIYF,TGTGCCAGCAACCGGGGGGATTCCTCTGGAAACACCATATATTTT
TRBV7-3,TRBD1,TRBJ1-1,many,CASRRDSMNTEAFF,TGTGCCAGCAGACGGGACAGCATGAACACTGAAGCTTTCTTT
TRBV6-4,.,TRBJ1-6,.,CASRAGDSPLHF,TGTGCCAGCAGAGCAGGGGATTCACCCCTCCACTTT
TRBV7-9,TRBD2,TRBJ2-5,.,CASSGNRGGTETQYF,TGTGCCAGCAGCGGAAATCGGGGGGGGACGGAGACCCAGTACTTC
TRBV4-1,.,TRBJ1-2,few,CASRDYRSSYGYTF,TGCGCCAGCAGGGACTACAGATCTAGCTATGGCTACACCTTC
TRBV4-3,.,TRBJ1-2,few,CASSQERIGTAYGYTF,TGCGCCAGCAGCCAGGAACGGATCGGGACCGCCTATGGCTACACCTTC
TRBV5-6,TRBD1,TRBJ2-7,.,CASSLDRGLAYEQYF,TGTGCCAGCAGCTTAGACAGGGGTCTAGCCTACGAGCAGTACTTC
TRBV19,TRBD1,TRBJ1-5,.,CASSRNRGRFQPQHF,TGTGCCAGTAGCAGAAACAGGGGGCGATTTCAGCCCCAGCATTTT
TRBV9,.,TRBJ2-5,few,CASSRAGGGEETQYF,TGTGCCAGCAGCCGCGCCGGTGGGGGAGAAGAGACCCAGTACTTC
TRBV20-1,.,TRBJ2-7,.,CSARDPQVGYEQYF,TGCAGTGCTAGAGATCCCCAGGTTGGCTACGAGCAGTACTTC
TRBV18,TRBD1,TRBJ1-6,.,CASSPQDRGYSPLHF,TGTGCCAGCTCACCACAGGACAGGGGTTATTCACCCCTCCACTTT
TRBV7-3,TRBD1,TRBJ2-1,.,CASSSGQGEQFF,TGTGCCAGCAGCTCGGGACAGGGAGAGCAGTTCTTC
TRBV7-2,TRBD1,TRBJ1-1,once,CASSYRGQGGLPEAFF,TGTGCCAGCAGCTACCGGGGACAGGGGGGATTGCCTGAAGCTTTCTTT
TRBV10-3,.,TRBJ2-7,many,CAISESTSTYEQYF,TGTGCCATCAGTGAGTCCACAAGCACCTACGAGCAGTACTTC
TRBV14,TRBD1,TRBJ1-1,.,CASTPGTGRGGTEAFF,TGTGCCAGCACCCCAGGGACAGGGCGGGGAGGCACTGAAGCTTTCTTT
TRBV5-1,.,TRBJ1-5,few,CASSTQYQGQPQHF,TGTGCCAGCAGCACCCAATACCAGGGACAGCCCCAGCATTTT
TRBV20-1,.,TRBJ1-3,once,CSAMDLFGNTIYF,TGCAGTGCTATGGATCTCTTTGGAAACACCATATATTTT
TRBV18,TRBD2,TRBJ2-2,.,CASSPPSGATGELFF,TGTGCCAGCTCACCACCTAGCGGGGCAACCGGGGAGCTGTTTTTT
TRBV13,.,TRBJ2-6,many,CASSRVSGANVLTF,TGTGCCAGCAGCCGGGTCTCTGGGGCCAACGTCCTGACTTTC
TRBV10-3,.,TRBJ2-1,.,CAILTSENNEQFF,TGTGCCATCCTAACCTCAGAGAACAATGAGCAGTTCTTC
TRBV7-2,.,TRBJ1-4,.,CASSSRTSGGTEELFF,TGCGCCAGCAGCTCCAGGACATCCGGAGGAACTGAAGAACTGTTTTTT
TRBV7-7,.,TRBJ2-5,.,CASSRTPSLETQYF,TGTGCTAGCAGCCGGACCCCTTCCCTAGAGACCCAGTACTTC
TRBV9,.,TRBJ1-1,.,CASSVATGGKGNTEAFF,TGTGCCAGCAGCGTAGCTACGGGGGGCAAGGGGAACACTGAAGCTTTCTTT
TRBV7-2,.,TRBJ2-3,.,CASSGGGSNTDTQYF,TGTGCCAGCAGCGGGGGGGGCTCAAACACAGATACGCAGTATTTT
TRBV19,TRBD2,TRBJ2-7,few,CASSREAGGPSYEQYF,TGTGCCAGTAGTAGGGAGGCGGGGGGACCTTCCTACGAGCAGTACTTC
TRBV12-3/TRBV12-4,.,TRBJ1-1,.,CASSTRGGGEAFF,TGTGCCAGCAGTACACGAGGGGGGGGCGAAGCTTTCTTT
TRBV7-2,.,TRBJ1-5,many,CASSPRGGGASNQPQHF,TGTGCCAGCAGCCCGCGGGGGGGAGGGGCTAGCAATCAGCCCCAGCATTTT
TRBV10-3,TRBD2,TRBJ2-3,.,CATTSGAGTDTQYF,TGTGCCACCACTAGCGGGGCTGGTACAGATACGCAGTATTTT
TRBV3-1,.,TRBJ1-3,.,CASSQLNSGNTIYF,TGTGCCAGCAGCCAATTAAACTCTGGAAACACCATATATTTT
TRBV9,.,TRBJ1-2,few,CASSVAAALTTFYGYTF,TGTGCCAGCAGCGTAGCCGCCGCACTCACGACCTTCTATGGCTACACCTTC
TRBV20-1,TRBD1,TRBJ1-2,.,CSAPGQGALSGYTF,TGCAGTGCCCCTGGACAGGGGGCACTAAGTGGCTACACCTTC
TRBV7-9,.,TRBJ1-6,.,CASSLIETKRDSPLHF,TGTGCCAGCAGTCTCATAGAGACCAAACGGGATTCACCCCTCCACTTT
TRBV7-9,TRBD2,TRBJ2-5,few,CASSQDRGGTSGYKETQYF,TGTGCCAGCAGCCAAGATCGGGGGGGGACTAGCGGTTATAAAGAGACCCAGTACTTC
TRBV11-1,.,TRBJ2-2,.,CASRSLPGVLFF,TGTGCCAGCAGATCGTTACCAGGGGTCCTGTTTTTT
TRBV6-5,.,TRBJ1-1,few,CASSPVLGETNTEAFF,TGTGCCAGCAGCCCAGTTCTCGGCGAAACGAACACTGAAGCTTTCTTT
TRBV10-3,.,TRBJ1-5,.,CAILGGGSNQPQHF,TGTGCCATCCTGGGCGGTGGTAGCAATCAGCCCCAGCATTTT
TRBV19,.,TRBJ1-5,many,CASRTPGGLGQPQHF,TGTGCCAGTAGGACCCCGGGGGGACTTGGTCAGCCCCAGCATTTT
TRBV19,.,TRBJ2-2,.,CASSIVGGTGELFF,TGTGCCAGTAGTATAGTAGGCGGGACCGGGGAGCTGTTTTTT
TRBV19,.,TRBJ2-2,many,CASSRERETGELFF,TGTGCCAGTAGTAGAGAAAGGGAAACCGGGGAGCTGTTTTTT
TRBV2,.,TRBJ2-7,many,CASGKREGSPYEQYF,TGTGCCAGCGGGAAGAGAGAAGGGTCGCCCTACGAGCAGTACTTC
TRBV20-1,.,TRBJ1-5,.,CSARAPNQPQHF,TGCAGTGCAAGAGCCCCAAATCAGCCCCAGCATTTT
TRBV7-9,TRBD2,TRBJ2-7,few,CASSLIRGRAGGPRKYF,TGTGCCAGCAGCTTAATACGTGGTCGAGCGGGAGGGCCCAGGAAGTACTTC
TRBV19,.,TRBJ2-1,few,CASSIQGIKGEQFF,TGTGCCAGTAGTATACAGGGTATAAAAGGCGAGCAGTTCTTC
TRBV20-1,.,TRBJ1-1,many,CSGQNTEAFF,TGCAGCGGTCAGAACACTGAAGCTTTCTTT
TRBV7-9,.,TRBJ1-2,.,CASSRTDYYGYTF,TGTGCCAGCAGTAGGACAGATTACTATGGCTACACCTTC
TRBV7-3,TRBD1,TRBJ2-4,.,CASSYSGQGGNIQYF,TGTGCCAGCAGTTACTCTGGACAGGGTGGAAACATTCAGTACTTC
TRBV7-9,.,TRBJ2-2,many,CASSLSEGTGELFF,TGTGCCAGCAGCTTATCGGAGGGAACCGGGGAGCTGTTTTTT
TRBV5-6,.,TRBJ1-1,many,CASRPLTGKNTEAFF,TGTGCCAGCAGACCCCTGACAGGAAAGAACACTGAAGCTTTCTTT
TRBV2,.,TRBJ2-7,many,CASSVQGSYEQYF,TGTGCCAGCAGTGTTCAGGGTTCCTACGAGCAGTACTTC